These T cell receptor beta chains were read from a single sample in a study of CD8 T cells in acute hepatitis C reinfection. Clones were read by immunoSEQ multiplex PCR, and TCRdb kept only the in-frame ones, dropping some. The data contain tens of thousands of clones, 80% to 90% of them singletons. The material sequenced was naive CD8+ T cells from PBMCs. These receptor sequences come from a woman under 30 who spontaneously cleared hepatitis C infection. Both conserved end residues are part of each CDR3. A D gene is named only where the DNA matches it firmly. Clone size appears in some rows only: once, few, many, or a class for an expanded clone.

V gene,J gene,clone size,D gene,CDR3 protein,CDR3 DNA
TRBV7-6,TRBJ1-2,-,-,CASSLGGVAYGYTF,TGTGCCAGCAGCTTAGGTGGGGTGGCCTATGGCTACACCTTC
TRBV11-2,TRBJ2-3,-,TRBD2,CASSRVSGRGTDTQYF,TGTGCCAGCAGTAGAGTGAGCGGGAGAGGGACAGATACGCAGTATTTT
TRBV19,TRBJ2-1,once,-,CAIETGYNEQFF,TGTGCCATTGAGACAGGCTACAATGAGCAGTTCTTC
TRBV27,TRBJ2-1,-,TRBD2,CASSLYGTSGNEQFF,TGTGCCAGCAGTTTATACGGGACTAGCGGCAATGAGCAGTTCTTC
TRBV29-1,TRBJ2-7,-,-,CSVEKGHPTYEQYF,TGCAGCGTTGAAAAGGGACACCCAACCTACGAGCAGTACTTC
TRBV14,TRBJ2-2,once,-,CASKGRGSTGELFF,TGTGCCAGCAAAGGGAGAGGGAGCACCGGGGAGCTGTTTTTT
TRBV7-9,TRBJ2-7,-,-,CASSFPLEQYF,TGTGCCAGCAGCTTTCCGCTCGAGCAGTACTTC
TRBV7-9,TRBJ1-2,-,-,CASSPSGGGWGYTF,TGTGCCAGCAGCCCGTCCGGCGGGGGCTGGGGCTACACCTTC
TRBV9,TRBJ2-7,-,TRBD2,CASSVKAGGTYEQYF,TGTGCCAGCAGCGTGAAAGCGGGAGGAACCTACGAGCAGTACTTC
TRBV19,TRBJ2-1,once,TRBD2,CATLAGGNEQFF,TGTGCCACGCTAGCGGGTGGCAATGAGCAGTTCTTC
TRBV29-1,TRBJ2-1,-,-,CSVDRGSYNEQFF,TGCAGCGTTGACAGGGGTTCCTACAATGAGCAGTTCTTC
TRBV7-7,TRBJ2-1,-,-,CASSLALEGDEQFF,TGTGCCAGCAGCTTAGCGCTTGAGGGAGATGAGCAGTTCTTC
TRBV7-6,TRBJ2-5,-,TRBD2,CASSFAEREGEETQYF,TGTGCCAGCAGCTTCGCGGAGCGGGAAGGGGAAGAGACCCAGTACTTC
TRBV2,TRBJ1-2,-,-,CARTNSKTYGYTF,TGTGCCAGGACTAACAGTAAAACCTATGGCTACACCTTC
TRBV28,TRBJ1-4,-,-,CASIQQGATNEKLFF,TGTGCCAGCATTCAGCAGGGCGCAACTAATGAAAAACTGTTTTTT
TRBV5-4,TRBJ2-5,-,-,CASSFDGVGETQYF,TGTGCCAGCAGCTTCGACGGGGTGGGAGAGACCCAGTACTTC
TRBV4-1,TRBJ2-1,-,TRBD1,CASSPIGTEIEQFF,TGCGCCAGCAGCCCCATCGGGACAGAGATTGAGCAGTTCTTC
TRBV5-1,TRBJ2-7,-,-,CASSDIPYEQYF,TGCGCCAGCAGCGACATACCCTACGAGCAGTACTTC
TRBV11-2,TRBJ2-7,-,TRBD1,CASSYGTASYEQYF,TGTGCCAGCAGCTACGGGACAGCGTCCTACGAGCAGTACTTC
TRBV13,TRBJ1-2,few,TRBD1,CASSQTGGGNGYTF,TGTGCCAGCAGCCAGACAGGGGGCGGGAATGGCTACACCTTC
TRBV29-1,TRBJ2-7,-,-,CSVGGDSEQYF,TGCAGCGTTGGCGGGGACTCCGAGCAGTACTTC
TRBV29-1,TRBJ1-1,-,-,CSVERSGSTEAFF,TGCAGCGTTGAACGGTCAGGGAGTACTGAAGCTTTCTTT
TRBV15,TRBJ2-7,-,TRBD2,CATSSALGLAGVYEQYF,TGTGCCACCAGCAGCGCCCTAGGACTAGCGGGCGTCTACGAGCAGTACTTC
TRBV27,TRBJ2-1,-,-,CASSLVGMGDPYNEQFF,TGTGCCAGCAGTTTGGTCGGGATGGGGGATCCTTACAATGAGCAGTTCTTC
TRBV7-8,TRBJ1-5,-,TRBD1,CASKMGTGAQPQHF,TGTGCCAGCAAAATGGGGACAGGGGCGCAGCCCCAGCATTTT
TRBV12-5,TRBJ2-3,-,TRBD2,CASGIAGITSTDTQYF,TGTGCTAGTGGCATAGCGGGAATAACTAGCACAGATACGCAGTATTTT
TRBV5-1,TRBJ2-1,-,-,CASSLDSPYNEQFF,TGCGCCAGCAGCCTCGACAGTCCCTACAATGAGCAGTTCTTC
TRBV5-6,TRBJ2-7,once,-,CASSFTAQGHEQYF,TGTGCCAGCAGCTTTACGGCCCAAGGTCACGAGCAGTACTTC
TRBV27,TRBJ1-5,-,TRBD1,CASSSDRGDQPQHF,TGTGCCAGCAGTTCAGACAGGGGTGATCAGCCCCAGCATTTT
TRBV2,TRBJ1-3,-,-,CASRGRMGGNTIYF,TGTGCCAGCAGGGGCCGAATGGGTGGAAACACCATATATTTT
TRBV21-1,TRBJ1-5,-,-,CASSKVGPSSNQPQHF,TGTGCCAGCAGCAAAGTAGGGCCCAGTAGCAATCAGCCCCAGCATTTT
TRBV6-5,TRBJ1-1,few,-,CASSYSSGATEAFF,TGTGCCAGCAGTTACTCTTCAGGGGCCACTGAAGCTTTCTTT
TRBV2,TRBJ1-3,few,TRBD1,CASRGQGRSGNTIYF,TGTGCCAGCAGGGGACAGGGCCGCTCTGGAAACACCATATATTTT
TRBV6-5,TRBJ2-1,-,-,CASSYGRTHNEQFF,TGTGCCAGCAGTTACGGCAGGACCCACAATGAGCAGTTCTTC
TRBV15,TRBJ2-5,once,-,CATVEGGRYQETQYF,TGTGCCACAGTCGAGGGGGGCCGGTACCAAGAGACCCAGTACTTC
TRBV4-1,TRBJ2-1,once,-,CASSQDALQEQFF,TGCGCCAGCAGCCAAGATGCGCTCCAAGAGCAGTTCTTC
TRBV6-5,TRBJ1-2,-,-,CASSYSTGLDGYTF,TGTGCCAGCAGTTACTCTACGGGTCTGGATGGCTACACCTTC
TRBV9,TRBJ2-1,-,TRBD2,CASSVVGRAYNEQFF,TGTGCCAGCAGCGTAGTCGGGAGGGCCTACAATGAGCAGTTCTTC
TRBV29-1,TRBJ1-1,-,-,CSVGTARGDTEAFF,TGCAGCGTTGGGACGGCTCGTGGCGACACTGAAGCTTTCTTT
TRBV4-1,TRBJ2-1,-,TRBD2,CASSPPGTSNEQFF,TGCGCCAGCAGCCCACCCGGGACTAGTAATGAGCAGTTCTTC
TRBV4-2,TRBJ1-5,few,-,CASREHGYSNQPQHF,TGTGCCAGCAGGGAACACGGTTATAGCAATCAGCCCCAGCATTTT
TRBV11-2,TRBJ2-5,-,-,CASSYVGGRETQYF,TGTGCCAGCAGCTATGTGGGGGGACGAGAGACCCAGTACTTC
TRBV2,TRBJ1-1,-,-,CASSEATTRAFF,TGTGCCAGCAGTGAAGCGACAACGAGGGCCTTCTTT
TRBV7-3,TRBJ2-3,once,TRBD2,CASSWTSGRQDTQYF,TGTGCCAGCAGCTGGACTAGCGGGAGGCAAGATACGCAGTATTTT
TRBV7-9,TRBJ2-1,-,-,CASSSGGSYNEQFF,TGTGCCAGCAGCTCTGGCGGCTCCTACAATGAGCAGTTCTTC
TRBV15,TRBJ2-7,-,-,CATSPTPRGAHEQYF,TGTGCCACCAGCCCCACCCCGAGGGGGGCCCACGAGCAGTACTTC
TRBV7-2,TRBJ1-1,-,-,CASSLVVPNTEAFF,TGTGCCAGCAGCTTGGTGGTCCCGAACACTGAAGCTTTCTTT
TRBV11-3,TRBJ2-3,-,-,CASSRDSTDTQYF,TGTGCCAGCAGCCGGGACAGCACAGATACGCAGTATTTT
TRBV27,TRBJ2-7,once,-,CASSNRDYEQYF,TGTGCCAGCAGCAACAGGGATTACGAGCAGTACTTC
TRBV27,TRBJ2-7,-,-,CASKLTQVGYEQYF,TGTGCCAGCAAATTGACGCAGGTTGGATACGAGCAGTACTTC
TRBV7-9,TRBJ1-1,-,-,CASSIVGSEAFF,TGTGCCAGCAGCATAGTCGGATCTGAAGCTTTCTTT
TRBV19,TRBJ2-7,few,-,CASSMGWKDYEQYF,TGTGCCAGTAGTATGGGTTGGAAAGACTACGAGCAGTACTTC
TRBV13,TRBJ2-7,-,-,CASSSTGPPYEQYF,TGTGCCAGCAGCTCCACGGGGCCCCCCTACGAGCAGTACTTC
TRBV7-3,TRBJ2-1,-,-,CASSLIGADNEQFF,TGTGCCAGCAGCCTCATCGGGGCGGACAATGAGCAGTTCTTC